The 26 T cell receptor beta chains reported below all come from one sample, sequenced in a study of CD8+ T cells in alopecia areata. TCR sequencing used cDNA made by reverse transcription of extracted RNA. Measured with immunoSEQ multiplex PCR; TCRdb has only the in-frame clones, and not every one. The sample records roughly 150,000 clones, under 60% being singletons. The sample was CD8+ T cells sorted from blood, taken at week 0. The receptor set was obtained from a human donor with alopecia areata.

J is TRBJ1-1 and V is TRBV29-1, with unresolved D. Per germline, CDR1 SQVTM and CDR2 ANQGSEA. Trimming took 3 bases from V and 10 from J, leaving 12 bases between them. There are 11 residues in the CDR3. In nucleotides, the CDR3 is TGCAGCGTTGAGTCCAGTGAGGGAGCTTTCTTT. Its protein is CSVESSEGAFF.

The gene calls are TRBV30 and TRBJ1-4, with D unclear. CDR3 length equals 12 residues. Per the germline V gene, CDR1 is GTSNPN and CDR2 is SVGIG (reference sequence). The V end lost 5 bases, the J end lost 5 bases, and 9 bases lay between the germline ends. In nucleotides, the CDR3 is TGTGCCTGGGAGTCGAGAAATGAAAAACTGTTTTTT. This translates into CAWESRNEKLFF.

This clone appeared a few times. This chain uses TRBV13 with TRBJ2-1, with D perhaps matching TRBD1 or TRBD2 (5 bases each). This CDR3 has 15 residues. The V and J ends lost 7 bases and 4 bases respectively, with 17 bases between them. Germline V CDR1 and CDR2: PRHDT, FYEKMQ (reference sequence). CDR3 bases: TGTGCCAGCACCCGAAGAGGGGAATTATACAATGAGCAGTTCTTC. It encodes CASTRRGELYNEQFF.

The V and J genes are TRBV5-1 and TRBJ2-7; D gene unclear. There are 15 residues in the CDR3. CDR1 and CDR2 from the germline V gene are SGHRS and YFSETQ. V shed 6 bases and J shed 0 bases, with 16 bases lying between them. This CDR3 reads CASKVAIDGSYEQYF. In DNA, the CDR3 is TGCGCCAGCAAGGTGGCCATAGACGGCTCCTACGAGCAGTACTTC.

Written as DNA, the CDR3 is TGTGCCAGCAGCCCCGAAGGGAACACTGAAGCTTTCTTT. Translation: CASSPEGNTEAFF. The chain carries TRBV9 and TRBJ1-1; D not certain. CDR3 length: 13 residues. Germline V lookup: CDR1 SGDLS, CDR2 YYNGEE. Trimming took 4 bases from V and 1 from J, leaving 8 bases between them.

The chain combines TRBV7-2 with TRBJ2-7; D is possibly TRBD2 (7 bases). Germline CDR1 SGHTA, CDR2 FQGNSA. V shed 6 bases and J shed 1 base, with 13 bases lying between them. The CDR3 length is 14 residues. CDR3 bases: TGTGCCAGCAGTTACCGGGGGGCTTCCTACGAGCAGTACTTC. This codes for CASSYRGASYEQYF.

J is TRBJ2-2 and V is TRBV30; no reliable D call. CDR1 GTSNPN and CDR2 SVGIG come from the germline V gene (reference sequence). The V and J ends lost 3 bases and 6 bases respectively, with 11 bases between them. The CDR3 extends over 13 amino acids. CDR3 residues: CAWRVAASGELFF. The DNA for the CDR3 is TGTGCCTGGAGGGTGGCGGCGTCCGGGGAGCTGTTTTTT.

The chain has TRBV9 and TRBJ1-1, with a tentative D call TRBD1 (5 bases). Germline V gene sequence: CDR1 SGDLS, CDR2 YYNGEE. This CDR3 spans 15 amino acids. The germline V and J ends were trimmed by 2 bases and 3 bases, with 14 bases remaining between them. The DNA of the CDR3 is TGTGCCAGCAGCGTCCTAACAGGAGGGGACACTGAAGCTTTCTTT. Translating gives CASSVLTGGDTEAFF.

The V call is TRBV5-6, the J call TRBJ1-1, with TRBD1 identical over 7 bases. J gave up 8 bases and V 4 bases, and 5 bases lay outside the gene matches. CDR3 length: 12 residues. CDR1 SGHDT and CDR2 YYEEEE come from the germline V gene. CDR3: CASSTGQVEAFF. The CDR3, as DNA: TGTGCCAGCAGCACAGGACAGGTCGAAGCTTTCTTT.

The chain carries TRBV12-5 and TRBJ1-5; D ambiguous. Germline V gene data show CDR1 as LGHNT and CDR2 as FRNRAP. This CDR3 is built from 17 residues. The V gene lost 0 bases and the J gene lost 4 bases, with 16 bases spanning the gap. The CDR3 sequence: CASGLVPARGNNQPQHF. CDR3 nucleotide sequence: TGTGCTAGTGGTTTGGTCCCCGCACGGGGTAATAATCAGCCCCAGCATTTT.

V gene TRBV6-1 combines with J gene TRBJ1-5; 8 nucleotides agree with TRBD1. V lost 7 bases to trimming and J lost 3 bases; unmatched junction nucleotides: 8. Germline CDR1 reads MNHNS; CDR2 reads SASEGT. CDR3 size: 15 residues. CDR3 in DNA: TGTGCCAGCAATTCGGACAGGGACCCCAATCAGCCCCAGCATTTT. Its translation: CASNSDRDPNQPQHF.

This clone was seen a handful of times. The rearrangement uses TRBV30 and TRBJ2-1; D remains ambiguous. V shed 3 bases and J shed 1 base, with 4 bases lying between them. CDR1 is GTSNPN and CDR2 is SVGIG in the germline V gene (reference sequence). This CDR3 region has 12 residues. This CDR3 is CAWSPSYNEQFF. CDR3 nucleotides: TGTGCCTGGAGCCCTTCCTACAATGAGCAGTTCTTC.

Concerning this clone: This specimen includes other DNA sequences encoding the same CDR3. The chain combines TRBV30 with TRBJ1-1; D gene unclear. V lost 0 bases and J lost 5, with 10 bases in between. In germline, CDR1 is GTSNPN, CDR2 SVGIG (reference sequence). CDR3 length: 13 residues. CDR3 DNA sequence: TGTGCCTGGAGTGTGGGAGACCGGACTGAAGCTTTCTTT. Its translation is CAWSVGDRTEAFF.

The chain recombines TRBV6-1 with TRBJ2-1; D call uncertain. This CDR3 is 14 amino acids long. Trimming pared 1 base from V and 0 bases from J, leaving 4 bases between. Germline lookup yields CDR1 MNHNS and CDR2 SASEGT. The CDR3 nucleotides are TGTGCCAGCAGTGAAGGGGGCTCCTACAATGAGCAGTTCTTC. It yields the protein CASSEGGSYNEQFF.

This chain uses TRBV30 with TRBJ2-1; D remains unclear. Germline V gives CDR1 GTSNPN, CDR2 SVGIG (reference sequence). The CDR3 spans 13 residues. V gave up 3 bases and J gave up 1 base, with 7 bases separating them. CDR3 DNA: TGTGCCTGGAGAGCTGGTTCCTACAATGAGCAGTTCTTC. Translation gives CAWRAGSYNEQFF.

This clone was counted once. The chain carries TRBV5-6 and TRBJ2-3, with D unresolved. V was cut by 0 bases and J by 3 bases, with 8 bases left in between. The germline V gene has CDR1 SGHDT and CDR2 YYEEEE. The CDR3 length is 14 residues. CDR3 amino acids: CASSLGPATDTQYF. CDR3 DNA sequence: TGTGCCAGCAGCTTGGGGCCAGCAACAGATACGCAGTATTTT.

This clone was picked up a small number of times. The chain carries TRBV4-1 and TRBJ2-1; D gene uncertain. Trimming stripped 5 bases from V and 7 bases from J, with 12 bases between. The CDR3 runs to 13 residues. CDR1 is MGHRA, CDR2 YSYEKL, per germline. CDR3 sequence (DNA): TGCGCCAGCAGCTTGTCTATCGGGAATGAGCAGTTCTTC. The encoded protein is CASSLSIGNEQFF.

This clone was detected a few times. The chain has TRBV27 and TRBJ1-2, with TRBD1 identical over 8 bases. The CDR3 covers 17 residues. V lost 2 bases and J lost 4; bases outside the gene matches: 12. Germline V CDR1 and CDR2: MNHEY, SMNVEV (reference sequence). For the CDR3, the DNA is TGTGCCAGCAGTTTAATGGGGGCACAGGGGGTGGGCTATGGCTACACCTTC. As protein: CASSLMGAQGVGYGYTF.

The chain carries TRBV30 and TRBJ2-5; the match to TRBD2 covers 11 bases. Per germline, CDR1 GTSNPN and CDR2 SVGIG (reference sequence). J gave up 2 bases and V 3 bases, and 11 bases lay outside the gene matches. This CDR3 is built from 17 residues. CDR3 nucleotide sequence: TGTGCCTGGAGAGGGGGCCCGGGACTAGCGGATCAAGAGACCCAGTACTTC. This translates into CAWRGGPGLADQETQYF.

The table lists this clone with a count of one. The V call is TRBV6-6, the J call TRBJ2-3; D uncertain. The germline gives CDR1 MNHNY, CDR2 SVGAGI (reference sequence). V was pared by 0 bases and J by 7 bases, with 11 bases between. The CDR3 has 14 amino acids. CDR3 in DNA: TGTGCCAGCAGTTACTCGAACGCCGTGTATACGCAGTATTTT. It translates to CASSYSNAVYTQYF.

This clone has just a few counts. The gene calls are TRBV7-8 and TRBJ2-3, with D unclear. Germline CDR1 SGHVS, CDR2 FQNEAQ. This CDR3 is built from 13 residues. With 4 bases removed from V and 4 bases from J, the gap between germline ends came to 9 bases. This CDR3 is CASSSISPDTQYF. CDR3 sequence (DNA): TGTGCCAGCAGCTCTATCTCCCCAGATACGCAGTATTTT.

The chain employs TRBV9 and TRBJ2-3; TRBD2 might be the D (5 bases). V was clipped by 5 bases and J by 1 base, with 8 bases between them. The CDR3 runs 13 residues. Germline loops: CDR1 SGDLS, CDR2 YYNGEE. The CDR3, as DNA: TGTGCCAGCAGGGAACTAGGCACAGATACGCAGTATTTT. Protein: CASRELGTDTQYF.

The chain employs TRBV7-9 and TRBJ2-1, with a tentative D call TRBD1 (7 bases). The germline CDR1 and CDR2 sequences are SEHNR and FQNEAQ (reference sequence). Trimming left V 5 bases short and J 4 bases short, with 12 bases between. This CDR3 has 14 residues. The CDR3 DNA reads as TGTGCCAGCAGCCAGGGGGGTTCTTACAATGAGCAGTTCTTC. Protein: CASSQGGSYNEQFF.

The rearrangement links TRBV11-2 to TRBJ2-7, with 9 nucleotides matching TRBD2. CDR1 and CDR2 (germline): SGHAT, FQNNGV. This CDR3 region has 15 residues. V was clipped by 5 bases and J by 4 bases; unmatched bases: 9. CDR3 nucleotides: TGTGCCAGCAGCCCGCGCGGGGGGGCTGATTACGAGCAGTACTTC. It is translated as CASSPRGGADYEQYF.

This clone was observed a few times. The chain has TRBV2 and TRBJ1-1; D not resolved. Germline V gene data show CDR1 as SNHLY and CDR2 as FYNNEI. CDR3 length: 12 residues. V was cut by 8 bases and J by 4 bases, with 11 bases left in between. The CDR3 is CASHDGLTEAFF. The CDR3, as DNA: TGTGCCAGCCATGACGGACTCACTGAAGCTTTCTTT. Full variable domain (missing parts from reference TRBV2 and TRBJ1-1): EPEVTQTPSHQVTQMGQEVILRCVPISNHLYFYWYRQILGQKVEFLVSFYNNEISEKSEIFDDQFSVERPDGSNFTLKIRSTKLEDSAMYFCASHDGLTEAFFGQGTRLTVV.

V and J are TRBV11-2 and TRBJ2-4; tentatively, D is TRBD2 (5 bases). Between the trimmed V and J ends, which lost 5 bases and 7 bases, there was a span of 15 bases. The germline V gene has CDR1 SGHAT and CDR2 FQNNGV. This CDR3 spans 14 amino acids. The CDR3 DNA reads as TGTGCCAGCAGCCCCGGTGCGGGTAGGAACATTCAGTACTTC. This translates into CASSPGAGRNIQYF.